The rows below give T cell receptor beta chains drawn from one sample of a study of beta chain features in type 1 diabetes. Repertoires were generated with immunoSEQ multiplex PCR, while TCRdb's copy carries only in-frame clones and drops some. The sample has 350,000 to 450,000 clones; approximately 15% are singletons. The sample taken for sequencing was naive CD4+ T cells from blood. The receptor set was obtained from a woman aged 18-35 years in good health. Both conserved end residues are part of each CDR3. Each record gives: J gene, D gene, clone size, V gene, CDR3 DNA, CDR3 protein. D genes are given only for firm matches. Clone size is given for some rows only: seen once, a few or many times, or a class if the clone is expanded.

TRBJ2-7,NA,few,TRBV6-5,TGTGCCAGCAGTTACTCCCGACAGGTCGGCGAGCAGTACTTC,CASSYSRQVGEQYF
TRBJ1-2,NA,few,TRBV30,TGTGCCTGGAGTATATCGCTAATCGGGAACTATGGCTACACCTTC,CAWSISLIGNYGYTF
TRBJ2-1,NA,few,TRBV6-6,TGTGCCAGCAGTTACTCGGGTACCTATGGGAGAGGTGAGCAGTTCTTC,CASSYSGTYGRGEQFF
TRBJ2-7,TRBD1,few,TRBV29-1,TGCAGCGCCCATAGGACAGGGGGAGAGCAGTACTTC,CSAHRTGGEQYF
TRBJ2-5,TRBD2,few,TRBV14,TGTGCCAGCAGCCAAGTACCTAGCGGGGGCTTCCAAGAGACCCAGTACTTC,CASSQVPSGGFQETQYF
TRBJ2-1,NA,few,TRBV4-2,TGTGCCAGCAGCCAAGGGCCAGCGACTTCCTACAATGAGCAGTTCTTC,CASSQGPATSYNEQFF
TRBJ2-3,TRBD1,few,TRBV7-2,TGTGCCAGACAGGGGATTAGCACAGATACGCAGTATTTT,CARQGISTDTQYF
TRBJ2-5,NA,few,TRBV18,TGTGCCAGCTCACCGGTCGGAGAGACCCAGTACTTC,CASSPVGETQYF
TRBJ2-7,NA,few,TRBV29-1,TGCAGCGTTGTTGCGGGGAACACCTACGAGCAGTACTTC,CSVVAGNTYEQYF
TRBJ2-3,TRBD1,few,TRBV28,TGTGCCAGCAGTGGGACAGGGGGCATTGATACGCAGTATTTT,CASSGTGGIDTQYF
TRBJ2-3,NA,few,TRBV15,TGTGCCACCAGCAGAAAAGAGGGAGCGCAGTATTTT,CATSRKEGAQYF
TRBJ1-3,TRBD1,NA,TRBV30,TGTGCCTGGAGGGACAGGACAAGCTCTGGAAACACCATATATTTT,CAWRDRTSSGNTIYF
TRBJ2-7,TRBD2,few,TRBV29-1,TGCAGCGCCGCCGGACTAGCGGGAGTCGGCGAGCAGTACTTC,CSAAGLAGVGEQYF
TRBJ2-7,NA,few,TRBV30,TGTGCCTGGGGGAATCTGGTCGGGGGCGAGCAGTACTTC,CAWGNLVGGEQYF
TRBJ1-1,TRBD1,few,TRBV4-1,TGCGCCAGCAGCCCGGGACAGACGGGAAACACTGAAGCTTTCTTT,CASSPGQTGNTEAFF
TRBJ2-7,NA,few,TRBV7-2,TGTGCCAGCAGCCATCGGCGGGGTATGGGGGAGCAGTACTTC,CASSHRRGMGEQYF
TRBJ1-5,NA,few,TRBV5-1,TGCGCCAGCAGCTTGGAGGCAGGGGACCAGCCCCAGCATTTT,CASSLEAGDQPQHF
TRBJ1-5,NA,NA,TRBV2,TGTGCCAGCAGTGTAACAGGGTTGGGAAATCAGCCCCAGCATTTT,CASSVTGLGNQPQHF
TRBJ2-3,TRBD1,few,TRBV29-1,TGCAGCGCGGGGACAGGGGGCGGGCCAGATACGCAGTATTTT,CSAGTGGGPDTQYF
TRBJ2-7,TRBD1,few,TRBV29-1,TGCAGCGTTGAATTGGGACAGGGAATCTACGAGCAGTACTTC,CSVELGQGIYEQYF